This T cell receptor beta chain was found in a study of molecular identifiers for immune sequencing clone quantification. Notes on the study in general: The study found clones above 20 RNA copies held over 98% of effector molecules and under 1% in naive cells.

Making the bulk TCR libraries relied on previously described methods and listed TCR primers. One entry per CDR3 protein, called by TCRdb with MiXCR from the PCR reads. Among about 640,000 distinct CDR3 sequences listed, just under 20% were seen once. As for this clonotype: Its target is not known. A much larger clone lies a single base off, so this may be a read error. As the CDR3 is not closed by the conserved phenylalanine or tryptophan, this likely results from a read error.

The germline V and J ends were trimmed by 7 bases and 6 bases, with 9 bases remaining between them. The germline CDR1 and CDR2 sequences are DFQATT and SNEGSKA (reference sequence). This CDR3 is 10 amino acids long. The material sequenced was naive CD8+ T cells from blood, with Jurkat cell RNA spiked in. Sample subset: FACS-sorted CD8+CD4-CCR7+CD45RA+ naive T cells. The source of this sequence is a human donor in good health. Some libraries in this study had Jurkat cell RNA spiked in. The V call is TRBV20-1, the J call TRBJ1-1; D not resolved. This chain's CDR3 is CSVLRAEAFS. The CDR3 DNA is TGCAGTGTCCTGAGGGCTGAAGCTTTCTCT.